Following are 18 T cell receptor beta chains from one sample sequenced in a study of T cell responses to AZD1222 COVID-19 vaccine. Some clones are missing from TCRdb's copy, which holds only in-frame ones; the method was immunoSEQ multiplex PCR. Of 130,000 or so clones listed, nearly 95% were seen once; the top ten hold about 5%. The sequencing here drew on peripheral blood, taken on day 0 of AZD1222 vaccination. These receptors were collected from an adult in good health.

This rearrangement joins TRBV19 to TRBJ1-4; D gene uncertain. In germline, CDR1 is LNHDA, CDR2 SQIVND (reference sequence). The CDR3 spans 14 residues. The V end was cut by 7 bases, the J end by 6 bases, with 15 bases between. Here the CDR3 DNA reads TGTGCCAGTACCCCCCACCTGGCGGATGAAAAACTGTTTTTT. It codes for CASTPHLADEKLFF.

This chain links TRBV28 with TRBJ1-5; D remains ambiguous. V was cut by 4 bases and J by 9 bases, with 13 bases left in between. The CDR3 has 13 residues. CDR1 is MDHEN, CDR2 SYDVKM, per germline. CDR3 nucleotides: TGTGCCAGCAGTTCCACCCACGGTTGGCCCCAGCATTTT. It is translated as CASSSTHGWPQHF. The entire variable domain, with the rest obtained from reference TRBV28 and TRBJ1-5, is as follows: DVKVTQSSRYLVKRTGEKVFLECVQDMDHENMFWYRQDPGLGLRLIYFSYDVKMKEKGDIPEGYSVSREKKERFSLILESASTNQTSMYLCASSSTHGWPQHFGDGTRLSIL.

J is TRBJ1-2 and V is TRBV20-1; D remains unclear. This CDR3 is built from 13 residues. Looked up from germline, CDR1 is DFQATT and CDR2 is SNEGSKA (reference sequence). Trimming took 6 bases from V and 2 from J, leaving 13 bases between them. CDR3 in amino acids: CSASGYSNYGYTF. DNA of the CDR3: TGCAGTGCCAGTGGGTATTCGAACTATGGCTACACCTTC.

The chain employs TRBV11-2 and TRBJ2-7; possibly TRBD1 for D (5 bases). CDR1 and CDR2 from the germline V gene are SGHAT and FQNNGV. Between the trimmed V and J ends, which lost 1 base and 4 bases, there was a span of 8 bases. There are 13 residues in the CDR3. Here the CDR3 reads CASSLGPGYEQYF. CDR3 nucleotide sequence: TGTGCCAGCAGCTTAGGCCCAGGGTACGAGCAGTACTTC.

The chain has TRBV3-1 (or the pseudogene TRBV3-2) and TRBJ2-2; TRBD2 is a possible D gene (6 bases). Germline CDR1 is LGHDT and CDR2 is YNNKEL (reference sequence). V gave up 0 bases and J gave up 6 bases, with 8 bases separating them. This CDR3 comprises 14 residues. The CDR3 sequence: CASSQEGGAGELFF. CDR3 nucleotide sequence: TGTGCCAGCAGCCAAGAAGGCGGGGCCGGGGAGCTGTTTTTT.

This chain connects TRBV27 to TRBJ1-2; no clear D. V was shortened by 6 bases and J by 2 bases, with 10 bases between the two germline ends. CDR1 is MNHEY and CDR2 is SMNVEV in the germline V gene (reference sequence). The CDR3 is 13 residues long. CDR3 region: CASRKQRNYGYTF. Here the CDR3 DNA reads TGTGCCAGCAGAAAACAGAGAAACTATGGCTACACCTTC.

This sequence joins TRBV6-5 and TRBJ2-7, with a tentative D call TRBD2 (6 bases). CDR1 and CDR2 from the germline V gene are MNHEY and SVGAGI. V lost 5 bases and J 6 bases, leaving 17 bases between the germline ends. The CDR3 spans 14 residues. This CDR3 is CASSTGLSAREQYF. The CDR3 region has the DNA TGTGCCAGCAGTACGGGACTTTCGGCTCGCGAGCAGTACTTC.

Note on this clone: Other DNA sequences in the same sample also yield this CDR3. This chain uses TRBV29-1 with TRBJ1-1; no reliable D call. Deletions cut 6 bases from V and 0 bases from J, with 5 bases between. The CDR3 covers 11 residues. Per the germline V gene, CDR1 is SQVTM and CDR2 is ANQGSEA. This CDR3 is CSVEMNTEAFF. Here the CDR3 DNA reads TGCAGCGTAGAGATGAACACTGAAGCTTTCTTT.

The chain is built from TRBV11-2 and TRBJ2-5, with D perhaps matching TRBD2 (5 bases). V lost 1 base, J lost 8 bases, and 14 bases lay in between. The CDR3 totals 14 residues. The V gene's germline CDR1 is SGHAT and CDR2 FQNNGV. CDR3 DNA: TGTGCCAGCAGCTTAGGATCCGGGGAAGGAACCCAGTACTTC. Encoded protein: CASSLGSGEGTQYF.

The genes are TRBV6-4 and TRBJ1-2, with a tentative D call TRBD1 (6 bases). Per germline, CDR1 MRHNA and CDR2 SNTAGT. The CDR3 has 17 amino acids. V lost 2 bases, J lost 2 bases, and 18 bases lay in between. The CDR3 protein is CASSDPRWTDYNYGYTF. The CDR3 DNA is TGTGCCAGCAGTGACCCTCGCTGGACAGACTACAACTATGGCTACACCTTC.

The CDR3 coding sequence is TGTGCCAGTAGTTACCAGGGGAAGGGGATGGCTTTCTTT. It translates to CASSYQGKGMAFF. The chain couples TRBV19 to TRBJ1-1; tentative D call: TRBD1 (6 bases). From germline, CDR1 is LNHDA and CDR2 SQIVND (reference sequence). The CDR3 consists of 13 residues. Trimming took 5 bases from V and 11 from J, leaving 18 bases between them. The whole variable domain, remainder taken from reference TRBV19 and TRBJ1-1, is DGGITQSPKYLFRKEGQNVTLSCEQNLNHDAMYWYRQDPGQGLRLIYYSQIVNDFQKGDIAEGYSVSREKKESFPLTVTSAQKNPTAFYLCASSYQGKGMAFFGQGTRLTVV.

The chain combines TRBV19 with TRBJ1-1; D is ambiguous. Trimming shortened V by 11 bases and J by 1 base, and 11 bases separated the two germline ends. The CDR3 contains 12 residues. Germline-derived CDR1 and CDR2 are LNHDA and SQIVND (reference sequence). The CDR3: CAVGRRNTEAFF. As DNA, the CDR3 is TGTGCCGTAGGTAGGAGGAACACTGAAGCTTTCTTT.

This chain connects TRBV6-5 to TRBJ1-5, with a tentative D call TRBD1 (5 bases). V was cut by 6 bases and J by 7 bases, with 13 bases left in between. Germline CDR1 and CDR2: MNHEY and SVGAGI. This CDR3 comprises 13 residues. The CDR3 nucleotides are TGTGCCAGCAGGATGGGGGTTGGGCAGCCCCAGCATTTT. Its translation: CASRMGVGQPQHF.

This clone was recorded only once. The CDR3 loop reads CASSEWATDTQYF. The CDR3 DNA follows: TGTGCCAGCAGTGAATGGGCTACAGATACGCAGTATTTT. The chain uses TRBV25-1 and TRBJ2-3; D gene unclear. V lost 1 base and J 3 bases, leaving 5 bases between the germline ends. The length of the CDR3 is 13 residues. Germline V gene sequence: CDR1 MGHDK, CDR2 SYGVNS.

The V and J genes are TRBV6-1 and TRBJ2-7; 7 bases map to TRBD1. Germline V lookup: CDR1 MNHNS, CDR2 SASEGT. This CDR3 contains 15 residues. V lost 2 bases and J lost 7; bases outside the gene matches: 11. The CDR3 DNA reads as TGTGCCAGCAGTGAAAGTGGGACAGCTACAGGGGAGCAGTACTTC. Encoded protein: CASSESGTATGEQYF.

The CDR3 here is CASRGLAGVYEQYF. The CDR3, as DNA: TGTGCCAGCAGGGGACTAGCGGGAGTCTACGAGCAGTACTTC. This rearrangement joins TRBV28 to TRBJ2-7; TRBD2 aligns across 14 bases. Germline CDR1 and CDR2: MDHEN and SYDVKM. This CDR3 comprises 14 residues. V shed 6 bases, J shed 3 bases, and the junction held 1 base outside the gene matches.

This chain joins TRBV6-5 and TRBJ1-2; 7 bases line up with TRBD1. This CDR3 comprises 13 residues. J gave up 7 bases and V 10 bases, and 12 bases lay outside the gene matches. Germline CDR1 reads MNHEY; CDR2 reads SVGAGI. The CDR3 region has the DNA TGTGCCACCTCCGGGACAGATACGTCTGGCTACACCTTC. Its translation is CATSGTDTSGYTF.

V is TRBV7-9 and J is TRBJ1-1; D remains unclear. The CDR3 has 14 amino acids. Looked up from germline, CDR1 is SEHNR and CDR2 is FQNEAQ (reference sequence). V dropped 1 base and J dropped 1 base, with 7 bases sitting between them. The CDR3 nucleotides are TGTGCCAGCAGCTTAGTGATAGGGAACACTGAAGCTTTCTTT. This codes for CASSLVIGNTEAFF.